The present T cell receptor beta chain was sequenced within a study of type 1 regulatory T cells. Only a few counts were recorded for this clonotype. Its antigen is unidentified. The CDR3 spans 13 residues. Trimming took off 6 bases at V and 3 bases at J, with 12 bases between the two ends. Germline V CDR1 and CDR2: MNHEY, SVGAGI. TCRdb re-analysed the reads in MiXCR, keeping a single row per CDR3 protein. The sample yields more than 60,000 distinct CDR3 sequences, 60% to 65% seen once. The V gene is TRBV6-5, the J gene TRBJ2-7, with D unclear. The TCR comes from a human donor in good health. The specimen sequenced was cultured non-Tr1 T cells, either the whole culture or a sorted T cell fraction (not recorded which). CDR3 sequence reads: CASRNLDGYEQYF. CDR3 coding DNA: TGTGCCAGCAGGAACCTAGACGGCTACGAGCAGTACTTC.